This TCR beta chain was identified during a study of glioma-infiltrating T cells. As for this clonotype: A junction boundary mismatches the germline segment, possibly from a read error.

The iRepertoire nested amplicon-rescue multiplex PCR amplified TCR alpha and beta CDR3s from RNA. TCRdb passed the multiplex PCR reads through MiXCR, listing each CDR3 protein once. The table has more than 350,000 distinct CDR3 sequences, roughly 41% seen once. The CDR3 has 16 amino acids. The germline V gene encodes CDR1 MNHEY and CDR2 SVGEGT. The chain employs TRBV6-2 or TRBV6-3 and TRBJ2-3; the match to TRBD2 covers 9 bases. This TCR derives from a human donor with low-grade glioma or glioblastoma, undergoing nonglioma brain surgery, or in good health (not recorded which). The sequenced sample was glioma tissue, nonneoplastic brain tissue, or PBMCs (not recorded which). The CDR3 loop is CASSPGWREGTDTKYF. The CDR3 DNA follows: TGTGCTAGCTCGCCAGGATGGCGGGAGGGCACAGATACGAAGTATTTT.